A selection of T cell receptor beta chains follows, all from one sample in a study of cytomegalovirus exposure and HLA in healthy donors. Profiled with immunoSEQ multiplex PCR; TCRdb holds only in-frame clones, not every one. The sample yields under 200,000 clones, 65% to 90% seen once. The source material was PBMCs. The receptors were gathered from a woman aged 25 to 39 in good health and CMV-seronegative. Each CDR3 is given with its conserved first and last residue. A D gene is named only where the DNA matches it firmly. The size field is filled for only some rows; it gives once, few, many or a size class.

d_gene	abundance	j_gene	v_gene	CDR3aa	CDR3nt
TRBD1	.	TRBJ2-7	TRBV27	CASSLSMRRGRYEQYF	TGTGCCAGCAGTTTATCTATGAGAAGGGGGCGGTACGAGCAGTACTTC
.	once	TRBJ2-1	TRBV7-8	CASSLETSYNEQFF	TGTGCCAGCAGCTTAGAAACAAGCTACAATGAGCAGTTCTTC
.	.	TRBJ1-1	TRBV4-2	CASSQDQGIPEAFF	TGTGCCAGCAGCCAAGATCAGGGAATCCCTGAAGCTTTCTTT
TRBD2	.	TRBJ2-3	TRBV7-2	CASSLTSGSGDTQYF	TGTGCCAGCAGCTTAACTAGCGGGAGTGGGGATACGCAGTATTTT
.	.	TRBJ1-1	TRBV11-2	CASSLDPGRTEAFF	TGTGCCAGCAGCTTAGATCCAGGAAGGACTGAAGCTTTCTTT
.	.	TRBJ2-1	TRBV7-2	CASSLIGLLFGGQFF	TGTGCCAGCAGCTTGATCGGTCTTCTTTTCGGGGGGCAGTTCTTC
.	.	TRBJ1-2	TRBV6-1	CASSDGGYTF	TGTGCCAGCAGTGACGGTGGCTACACCTTC
.	.	TRBJ2-3	TRBV19	CASTRRGPPPDTQYF	TGTGCCAGTACCCGGAGGGGCCCCCCCCCAGATACGCAGTATTTT
TRBD2	.	TRBJ2-2	TRBV9	CASSSRTSGTNTGELFF	TGTGCCAGCAGCTCGCGGACTAGCGGAACGAACACCGGGGAGCTGTTTTTT
.	.	TRBJ1-1	TRBV5-1	CASSLGGGFFSTEAFF	TGCGCCAGCAGCTTGGGCGGGGGGTTCTTCAGCACTGAAGCTTTCTTT
.	.	TRBJ2-1	TRBV2	CASGEDRTNNEQFF	TGTGCCAGCGGGGAGGACAGGACTAACAATGAGCAGTTCTTC
TRBD2	.	TRBJ2-3	TRBV5-1	CASSLGGDYRTDTQYF	TGCGCCAGCAGCTTGGGAGGGGACTACCGCACAGATACGCAGTATTTT
TRBD1	.	TRBJ1-5	TRBV28	CASTRTGASNQPQHF	TGTGCCAGCACGAGGACAGGGGCGAGCAATCAGCCCCAGCATTTT
TRBD1	once	TRBJ2-7	TRBV27	CASSRRTGVSFYEQYF	TGTGCCAGCAGTCGAAGGACAGGGGTCTCCTTCTACGAGCAGTACTTC
.	.	TRBJ2-2	TRBV7-3	CASSPAANTGELFF	TGTGCCAGCAGCCCAGCGGCTAACACCGGGGAGCTGTTTTTT
.	.	TRBJ2-7	TRBV4-1	CASSQDSGSYEQYF	TGCGCCAGCAGCCAAGATTCAGGATCCTACGAGCAGTACTTC
.	few	TRBJ2-5	TRBV5-1	CASSTQGRGETQYF	TGCGCCAGCAGCACACAGGGACGCGGTGAGACCCAGTACTTC
.	once	TRBJ2-2	TRBV19	CASSPQGDTGELFF	TGTGCCAGTAGTCCACAGGGCGACACCGGGGAGCTGTTTTTT
TRBD1	once	TRBJ2-2	TRBV2	CASSDNYATGGLTGELFF	TGTGCCAGCAGTGATAATTATGCGACAGGGGGCCTCACCGGGGAGCTGTTTTTT
TRBD1	.	TRBJ2-1	TRBV28	CASSLVWGDRDPDNEQFF	TGTGCCAGCAGTTTGGTCTGGGGGGACAGGGACCCTGACAATGAGCAGTTCTTC
TRBD1	once	TRBJ1-4	TRBV7-9	CASSLRGQGNEKLFF	TGTGCCAGCAGCTTAAGGGGGCAGGGTAATGAAAAACTGTTTTTT
.	once	TRBJ2-7	TRBV29-1	CSAKAGRNSYEQYF	TGCAGCGCCAAGGCAGGGCGCAACTCCTACGAGCAGTACTTT